These T cell receptor beta chains were read from a single sample in a study of response to subunit inactivated influenza vaccine. TCRdb used MiXCR to reprocess the RT-PCR reads, holding one entry per CDR3 protein. The table shows about 520,000 distinct CDR3 sequences, with 25% occurring only once. The source material was CD4+ T cells sorted from PBMCs, sampled approximately 5 days after vaccination. These receptors came from a man in his forties or fifties who received an inactivated influenza vaccine. CDR3s include the opening cysteine and the closing phenylalanine or tryptophan. Each record gives: CDR3 protein, CDR3 DNA, J gene, V gene, clone size, D gene. The D gene is left open where the match is weak. A clone size is listed for some rows: how often the clone was seen (once, few, many), or a class if it is expanded.

CDR3: CASSRDGSYGYTF
DNA: TGTGCCAGCAGTCGGGACGGAAGCTATGGCTACACCTTC
J: TRBJ1-2
V: TRBV6-1
size: few
D: .

CDR3: CASTDREGSYNSPLHF
DNA: TGTGCCAGTACGGACAGGGAAGGCTCCTATAATTCACCCCTCCACTTT
J: TRBJ1-6
V: TRBV19
size: .
D: TRBD1

CDR3: CASSPAGRTGAYEQYF
DNA: TGTGCCAGCAGCCCCGCCGGCCGGACAGGTGCCTACGAGCAGTACTTC
J: TRBJ2-7
V: TRBV3-1
size: few
D: TRBD1

CDR3: CASSHAGQKTANQPQHF
DNA: TGTGCCAGCAGCCACGCGGGACAGAAGACCGCCAATCAGCCCCAGCATTTT
J: TRBJ1-5
V: TRBV12-3/TRBV12-4
size: .
D: TRBD1

CDR3: CASSMGQGVLGYTF
DNA: TGTGCCAGCAGTATGGGACAGGGGGTTTTGGGCTACACCTTC
J: TRBJ1-2
V: TRBV27
size: .
D: TRBD1

CDR3: CASTPNPGGHTGELFF
DNA: TGTGCCAGCACTCCAAACCCTGGGGGGCACACCGGGGAGCTGTTTTTT
J: TRBJ2-2
V: TRBV11-2
size: .
D: .

CDR3: CASSPTSGNTGELFF
DNA: TGTGCCAGCAGCCCGACTAGCGGGAACACCGGGGAGCTGTTTTTT
J: TRBJ2-2
V: TRBV7-3
size: .
D: TRBD2

CDR3: CASSPASGTTYEQYF
DNA: TGCGCCAGCAGCCCCGCATCCGGGACAACTTACGAGCAGTACTTC
J: TRBJ2-7
V: TRBV5-1
size: many
D: .

CDR3: CASSEPGQGNNEQFF
DNA: TGTGCCAGCAGTGAACCGGGACAGGGGAACAATGAGCAGTTCTTC
J: TRBJ2-1
V: TRBV6-1
size: .
D: TRBD1

CDR3: CASIRDRKANEQFF
DNA: TGTGCCAGCATCCGGGACAGAAAAGCTAATGAGCAGTTCTTC
J: TRBJ2-1
V: TRBV12-3/TRBV12-4
size: .
D: TRBD1

CDR3: CAWTGQSYNEQFF
DNA: TGTGCCTGGACGGGGCAGTCTTACAATGAGCAGTTCTTC
J: TRBJ2-1
V: TRBV30
size: few
D: .

CDR3: CAGSLGGRGQPQHF
DNA: TGTGCCGGCAGCTTAGGGGGGCGCGGTCAGCCCCAGCATTTT
J: TRBJ1-5
V: TRBV7-2
size: few
D: .

CDR3: CASSLDRITYNEQFF
DNA: TGTGCCAGCAGTTTAGACAGGATCACCTACAATGAGCAGTTCTTC
J: TRBJ2-1
V: TRBV12-3/TRBV12-4
size: .
D: .

CDR3: CASSPAPTDTQYF
DNA: TGTGCCAGCAGCCCCGCCCCCACAGATACGCAGTATTTT
J: TRBJ2-3
V: TRBV7-2
size: .
D: .

CDR3: CASSPNIDTQYF
DNA: TGTGCCAGCAGTCCAAACATAGATACGCAGTATTTT
J: TRBJ2-3
V: TRBV12-3/TRBV12-4
size: few
D: .